The clone carrying this T cell receptor beta chain came up a few times. Its antigen is unknown. An Oncomine TCR Beta short-read assay was used to sequence the DNA from cultured CD4+ T cells. From the PCR reads, TCRdb called clonotypes with MiXCR, one entry per CDR3 protein. The sample lists around 6,400 distinct CDR3 sequences, around three fifths seen once, with around 25% in the top ten. This CDR3 region has 15 residues. From germline, CDR1 is DFQATT and CDR2 SNEGSKA (reference sequence). V lost 4 bases, J lost 3 bases, and 11 bases stayed unmatched. The record originates from a study of vaccination and CD4 T cells after COVID-19. Broader study findings: The median number of SARS-CoV-2-reactive clonotypes increased from approximately 23 to 38, a change that did not reach significance.

Treatment denoted: approximately 9-day PBMC culture with coronavirus spike peptide pools or control peptides (ViraFEST assay). Unexposed donor CD4+ T cells predated the COVID-19 pandemic, collected 2011-2018. Sequencing used CD4+ T cells from blood, cultured in vitro. The chain uses TRBV20-1 and TRBJ1-2; 7 bases are a match to TRBD1. The origin of this receptor is a human donor in good health. As DNA, the CDR3 is TGCAGTGCTATAAAAACAGGGGCGGAAGACTATGGCTACACCTTC. Its protein product is CSAIKTGAEDYGYTF.